This T cell receptor (beta chain) was observed in a study of PD-1 blockade in classical Hodgkin lymphoma. Regarding the study as a whole: Patients newly diagnosed and complete responders had comparable baseline diversity.

All patients experienced relapse after autologous stem cell transplantation, and brentuximab vedotin exposure was variable. V lost 4 bases to trimming and J lost 2 bases; unmatched junction nucleotides: 4. The length of the CDR3 is 14 residues. CDR1 is MNHEY, CDR2 SVGAGI, per germline. About this clone: The antigen is unknown.

Measured with immunoSEQ multiplex PCR; TCRdb has only the in-frame clones, and not every one. The sample holds around 20,000 clones, roughly 77% seen once. V gene TRBV6-5 combines with J gene TRBJ2-5; the match to TRBD1 covers 7 bases. The sequence was collected from a human donor with classical Hodgkin lymphoma. Sample: peripheral blood mononuclear cells (PBMCs), taken before the second cycle of nivolumab. The CDR3 loop reads CASSLQGIQETQYF. The CDR3, as DNA: TGTGCCAGCAGTTTACAGGGGATTCAAGAGACCCAGTACTTC.